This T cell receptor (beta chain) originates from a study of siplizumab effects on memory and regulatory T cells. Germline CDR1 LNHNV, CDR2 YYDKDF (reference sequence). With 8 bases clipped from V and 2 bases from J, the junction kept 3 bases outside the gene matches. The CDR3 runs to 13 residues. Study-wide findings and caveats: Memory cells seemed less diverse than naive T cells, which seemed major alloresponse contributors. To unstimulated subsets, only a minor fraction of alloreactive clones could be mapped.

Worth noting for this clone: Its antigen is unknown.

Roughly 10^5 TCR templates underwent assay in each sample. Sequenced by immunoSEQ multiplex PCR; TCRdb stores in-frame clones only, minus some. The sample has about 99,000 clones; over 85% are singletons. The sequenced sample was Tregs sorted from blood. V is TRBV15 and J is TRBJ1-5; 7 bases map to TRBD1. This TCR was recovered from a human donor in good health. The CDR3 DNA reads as TGTGCCACCGCCGACAGGGGCAATCAGCCCCAGCATTTT. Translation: CATADRGNQPQHF.